Shown below are 29 T cell receptor beta chains from a single sample sequenced in a study of shared clonotypes between healthy human individuals. The assay was immunoSEQ multiplex PCR, and TCRdb's table has in-frame clones only and misses some. The sample has fewer than 2.5 million clones, roughly 93% seen once. The source material was naive CD4+ T cells from PBMCs. Subset in this sample: CD45RA+ positively selected. The receptors originated from a man aged 18 to 29 in good health. Some clones in this sample may be carry-over from other donors' samples.

The chain is built from TRBV7-8 and TRBJ2-7; TRBD2 agrees at 10 bases. V lost 3 bases, J lost 4 bases, and 12 bases stayed unmatched. Germline V gene data show CDR1 as SGHVS and CDR2 as FQNEAQ. CDR3 length: 17 residues. DNA of the CDR3: TGTGCCAGCAGCTTTTCGGCTAGCGGGAGAGTCCTATACGAGCAGTACTTC. As protein: CASSFSASGRVLYEQYF.

The chain employs TRBV19 and TRBJ2-1; tentatively, D is TRBD2 (5 bases). CDR3 size: 15 residues. CDR1 LNHDA and CDR2 SQIVND come from the germline V gene (reference sequence). Between the trimmed V and J ends, which lost 9 bases and 4 bases, there was a span of 19 bases. For the CDR3, the DNA is TGTGCCAGCCGAGGGCTAGTCGGCGGATACAATGAGCAGTTCTTC. Translated: CASRGLVGGYNEQFF.

The J gene is TRBJ2-7, the V gene TRBV7-7; 7 nucleotides match TRBD2. The CDR3 covers 14 residues. V lost 5 bases to trimming and J lost 6 bases; unmatched junction nucleotides: 10. Germline-derived CDR1 and CDR2 are SSHAT and FNYEAQ (reference sequence). CDR3 region: CASSAGDYSGEQYF. CDR3 DNA: TGTGCCAGCAGCGCCGGGGACTATTCGGGCGAGCAGTACTTC.

The rearrangement uses TRBV2 and TRBJ1-5, with 8 positions matching TRBD1. Unmatched junction bases numbered 8, after V lost 6 bases and J lost 7 bases. The CDR3 runs 14 residues. Germline CDR1 SNHLY, CDR2 FYNNEI. DNA for the CDR3: TGTGCCAGCAGGGCGACAGGGGTTGGACAGCCCCAGCATTTT. It specifies CASRATGVGQPQHF.

This clone showed up just once. V is TRBV28 and J is TRBJ1-3; perhaps TRBD1 as D (5 bases). The V gene lost 4 bases and the J gene lost 10 bases, with 14 bases spanning the gap. The germline V gene has CDR1 MDHEN and CDR2 SYDVKM. There are 13 residues in the CDR3. CDR3 loop: CASSSDTVMTIYF. The CDR3 DNA reads TGTGCCAGCAGTTCGGACACGGTGATGACCATATATTTT.

The chain links TRBV19 to TRBJ1-1; D is unresolved. CDR1 and CDR2 from the germline V gene are LNHDA and SQIVND (reference sequence). The CDR3 is made up of 14 amino acids. Trimming left V 5 bases short and J 0 bases short, with 10 bases between. The CDR3 DNA sequence: TGTGCCAGTAGTGACTCGCGGATGAACACTGAAGCTTTCTTT. Its translation: CASSDSRMNTEAFF.

The V gene is TRBV28, the J gene TRBJ2-7; 7 bases match TRBD2. This CDR3 has 14 amino acids. CDR1 MDHEN and CDR2 SYDVKM come from the germline V gene. The trim removed 3 bases at V and 6 bases at J, leaving 8 bases unmatched. CDR3 sequence (DNA): TGTGCCAGCAGTTTGGGCGGGAGCAAGGGCGAGCAGTACTTC. This codes for CASSLGGSKGEQYF.

The rearrangement links TRBV2 to TRBJ2-5; D tentatively fits TRBD1 or TRBD2 (5 bases each). Germline values: CDR1 SNHLY, CDR2 FYNNEI. CDR3 size: 15 residues. V was clipped by 4 bases and J by 5 bases, with 17 bases between them. This chain's CDR3 is CASSGSGTGGETQYF. CDR3 coding DNA: TGTGCCAGCAGTGGCTCTGGGACGGGTGGGGAGACCCAGTACTTC.

On this clone: Other DNA variants within this sample encode the same CDR3. The chain uses TRBV2 and TRBJ2-2; the D is unclear. Germline-derived CDR1 and CDR2 are SNHLY and FYNNEI. V lost 6 bases and J 1 base, leaving 9 bases between the germline ends. The length of the CDR3 is 14 residues. The CDR3: CASRPTRNTGELFF. The CDR3 DNA sequence: TGTGCCAGCAGACCTACTCGGAACACCGGGGAGCTGTTTTTT.

Concerning this clone itself: The same CDR3 arises from other DNA sequences in this sample as well. This chain joins TRBV6-5 and TRBJ2-7, with D perhaps matching TRBD2 (5 bases). Trimming took off 0 bases at V and 3 bases at J, with 9 bases between the two ends. This CDR3 has 14 amino acids. The germline CDR1 and CDR2 sequences are MNHEY and SVGAGI. The CDR3 DNA is TGTGCCAGCAGTTACTCTGGCGGGTTCTACGAGCAGTACTTC. It specifies CASSYSGGFYEQYF.

The chain recombines TRBV25-1 with TRBJ2-5, with 7 bases aligning to TRBD1. This CDR3 spans 15 amino acids. Germline lookup yields CDR1 MGHDK and CDR2 SYGVNS. Unmatched junction bases numbered 10, after V lost 5 bases and J lost 4 bases. CDR3 loop: CASSRFRGTVETQYF. The CDR3, as DNA: TGTGCCAGCAGTAGATTCAGGGGGACAGTAGAGACCCAGTACTTC.

The chain employs TRBV7-2 and TRBJ1-1, with D uncertain. Germline V lookup: CDR1 SGHTA, CDR2 FQGNSA. The CDR3 has 14 amino acids. V was trimmed by 4 bases and J by 6 bases, leaving 15 bases between them. CDR3 coding DNA: TGTGCCAGCAGCTATACCGTGGGTTCGGCTGAAGCTTTCTTT. Translating gives CASSYTVGSAEAFF.

This chain joins TRBV19 and TRBJ1-1; TRBD1 is a possible D gene (5 bases). The CDR3 loop spans 14 amino acids. Trimming left V 8 bases short and J 0 bases short, with 13 bases between. Germline lookup yields CDR1 LNHDA and CDR2 SQIVND (reference sequence). The CDR3 nucleotides are TGTGCCAGTTCCCCCCAGGGTTTGAACACTGAAGCTTTCTTT. As protein: CASSPQGLNTEAFF.

This chain links TRBV9 with TRBJ2-3; TRBD2 agrees at 8 bases. Germline lookup yields CDR1 SGDLS and CDR2 YYNGEE. The ends lost 4 bases at V and 8 bases at J; junction bases unmatched: 9. The CDR3 contains 14 residues. CDR3 residues: CASSPPTSVGTQYF. The CDR3 region has the DNA TGTGCCAGCAGCCCCCCGACTAGCGTGGGTACGCAGTATTTT.

A remark on this clone: Other nucleotide sequences from this sample produce the same CDR3. The genes are TRBV19 and TRBJ2-1, with 11 bases lining up with TRBD1. Germline-derived CDR1 and CDR2 are LNHDA and SQIVND (reference sequence). V lost 4 bases and J lost 6; bases outside the gene matches: 2. The CDR3 contains 14 residues. This CDR3 reads CASSRTGGGNEQFF. The CDR3 region has the DNA TGTGCCAGTAGTAGGACAGGGGGCGGCAATGAGCAGTTCTTC. Looking up the rest from reference TRBV19 and TRBJ2-1 gives the full variable domain: DGGITQSPKYLFRKEGQNVTLSCEQNLNHDAMYWYRQDPGQGLRLIYYSQIVNDFQKGDIAEGYSVSREKKESFPLTVTSAQKNPTAFYLCASSRTGGGNEQFFGPGTRLTVL.

This sequence joins TRBV5-1 and TRBJ2-3; 7 bases match TRBD2. The CDR3 consists of 18 residues. Germline values: CDR1 SGHRS, CDR2 YFSETQ. V lost 0 bases to trimming and J lost 3 bases; unmatched junction nucleotides: 13. CDR3 sequence reads: CASSLAYRPPGGTDTQYF. CDR3 DNA sequence: TGCGCCAGCAGCTTGGCCTATAGACCACCGGGGGGTACAGATACGCAGTATTTT.

This clone appeared a few times. The gene calls are TRBV6-5 and TRBJ1-1, with D hard to call. V lost 0 bases to trimming and J lost 8 bases, with 16 bases between them. The CDR3 consists of 15 residues. Germline CDR1 reads MNHEY; CDR2 reads SVGAGI. The CDR3 protein is CASSYSALWQTEAFF. CDR3 bases: TGTGCCAGCAGTTACTCGGCTCTATGGCAGACCGAAGCTTTCTTT.

Of note for this clone: The sample carries other DNA sequences with the same CDR3. The chain recombines TRBV5-1 with TRBJ1-4; the match to TRBD1 covers 10 bases. CDR1 is SGHRS and CDR2 is YFSETQ in the germline V gene. Trimming removed 0 bases from V and 6 bases from J; junction bases left unmatched: 2. The CDR3 consists of 15 residues. CDR3 bases: TGCGCCAGCAGCTTGGGTGGGACAGGGGATGAAAAACTGTTTTTT. It is translated as CASSLGGTGDEKLFF.

The CDR3 DNA sequence: TGCGCCAGCAGCTTGGGAGCATCCGGGGGCGTCCAAGAGACCCAGTACTTC. Amino acid sequence: CASSLGASGGVQETQYF. V and J are TRBV5-1 and TRBJ2-5, with D perhaps given as TRBD1 or TRBD2 (6 bases each). The length of the CDR3 is 17 residues. Germline values: CDR1 SGHRS, CDR2 YFSETQ. With 0 bases removed from V and 1 base from J, the gap between germline ends came to 16 bases.

The chain joins TRBV7-3 to TRBJ2-1; a possible D gene is TRBD2 (6 bases). Germline CDR1 SGHTA, CDR2 FQGTGA. The germline V and J ends were trimmed by 8 bases and 7 bases, with 15 bases remaining between them. The CDR3 is made up of 13 amino acids. The CDR3 region is CASGTAAGNEQFF. Written as DNA, the CDR3 is TGTGCCAGCGGGACTGCGGCTGGGAATGAGCAGTTCTTC.

The V gene is TRBV5-1, the J gene TRBJ2-1; TRBD2 aligns across 9 bases. V was pared by 0 bases and J by 5 bases, with 3 bases of the junction left unmatched. Germline V gives CDR1 SGHRS, CDR2 YFSETQ. This CDR3 contains 15 residues. CDR3 coding DNA: TGCGCCAGCAGCTTGGGACTAGCGGACCACAATGAGCAGTTCTTC. This codes for CASSLGLADHNEQFF. Combining the CDR3 with reference TRBV5-1 and TRBJ2-1 gives the whole variable domain KAGVTQTPRYLIKTRGQQVTLSCSPISGHRSVSWYQQTPGQGLQFLFEYFSETQRNKGNFPGRFSGRQFSNSRSEMNVSTLELGDSALYLCASSLGLADHNEQFFGPGTRLTVL.

V is TRBV28 and J is TRBJ2-1; TRBD2 matches at 8 bases. Germline lookup yields CDR1 MDHEN and CDR2 SYDVKM. The CDR3 is 15 amino acids. V was pared by 6 bases and J by 6 bases, with 10 bases of the junction left unmatched. The CDR3 protein is CASRRAGEGTNEQFF. The CDR3 DNA follows: TGTGCCAGCAGGCGAGCGGGAGAAGGAACCAATGAGCAGTTCTTC.

In its sample, this clone was seen once. The chain links TRBV13 to TRBJ2-7, with 16 bases fitting TRBD2. The length of the CDR3 is 18 residues. CDR1 is PRHDT and CDR2 is FYEKMQ in the germline V gene (reference sequence). With 3 bases clipped from V and 6 bases from J, the junction kept 11 bases outside the gene matches. Here the CDR3 DNA reads TGTGCCAGCAGCTTGGGACTAGCGGGAGGGCCCGGGCTTCGCGAGCAGTACTTC. Its translation is CASSLGLAGGPGLREQYF. Full variable domain (rest looked up from reference TRBV13 and TRBJ2-7): AAGVIQSPRHLIKEKRETATLKCYPIPRHDTVYWYQQGPGQDPQFLISFYEKMQSDKGSIPDRFSAQQFSDYHSELNMSSLELGDSALYFCASSLGLAGGPGLREQYFGPGTRLTVT.

This rearrangement joins TRBV28 to TRBJ2-7, with unresolved D. Trimming left V 1 base short and J 4 bases short, with 17 bases between. The CDR3 extends over 16 amino acids. Germline V gene lookup returns CDR1 MDHEN and CDR2 SYDVKM. CDR3 nucleotides: TGTGCCAGCAGTTTATCGTGGCGGATGGAAGAGTACGAGCAGTACTTC. Protein product: CASSLSWRMEEYEQYF. Variable domain in full (rest from reference TRBV28 and TRBJ2-7): DVKVTQSSRYLVKRTGEKVFLECVQDMDHENMFWYRQDPGLGLRLIYFSYDVKMKEKGDIPEGYSVSREKKERFSLILESASTNQTSMYLCASSLSWRMEEYEQYFGPGTRLTVT.

The gene calls are TRBV18 and TRBJ2-4; possibly TRBD1 for D (6 bases). The CDR3 has 14 residues. The V end was cut by 2 bases, the J end by 8 bases, with 13 bases between. The germline gives CDR1 KGHSH, CDR2 LQKENI. The DNA of the CDR3 is TGTGCCAGCTCACCAACAGGGCGGTCGGACATTCAGTACTTC. Its translation: CASSPTGRSDIQYF.

The V and J genes are TRBV6-1 and TRBJ1-2, with 9 bases matching TRBD1. Germline-derived CDR1 and CDR2 are MNHNS and SASEGT. The ends lost 0 bases at V and 5 bases at J; junction bases unmatched: 4. This CDR3 has 15 residues. CDR3 loop: CASSEAGDREYGYTF. CDR3 nucleotide sequence: TGTGCCAGCAGTGAAGCGGGGGACAGGGAGTATGGCTACACCTTC.

V and J are TRBV28 and TRBJ1-2, with 7 bases lining up with TRBD1. V shed 5 bases, J shed 8 bases, and the junction held 14 bases outside the gene matches. The CDR3 length is 15 residues. Germline CDR1 is MDHEN and CDR2 is SYDVKM. The CDR3 protein is CASSHSYRGPVGYTF. For the CDR3, the DNA is TGTGCCAGCAGTCATTCTTACAGGGGACCGGTGGGCTACACCTTC.

Only one count was recorded for this clone. The chain is built from TRBV9 and TRBJ2-2, with 8 bases lining up with TRBD2. The length of the CDR3 is 18 residues. V lost 0 bases, J lost 5 bases, and 12 bases stayed unmatched. The germline V gene encodes CDR1 SGDLS and CDR2 YYNGEE. The CDR3 is CASSVAPAGAVRTGELFF. CDR3 nucleotide sequence: TGTGCCAGCAGCGTAGCGCCAGCGGGAGCAGTAAGGACCGGGGAGCTGTTTTTT.

V and J are TRBV5-1 and TRBJ2-7, with D tentatively TRBD1 (6 bases). V lost 0 bases and J 2 bases, leaving 12 bases between the germline ends. The CDR3 length is 15 residues. Germline CDR1 and CDR2: SGHRS and YFSETQ. As DNA, the CDR3 is TGCGCCAGCAGCTTGGCCGCCAGGGACACCTACGAGCAGTACTTC. This codes for CASSLAARDTYEQYF.